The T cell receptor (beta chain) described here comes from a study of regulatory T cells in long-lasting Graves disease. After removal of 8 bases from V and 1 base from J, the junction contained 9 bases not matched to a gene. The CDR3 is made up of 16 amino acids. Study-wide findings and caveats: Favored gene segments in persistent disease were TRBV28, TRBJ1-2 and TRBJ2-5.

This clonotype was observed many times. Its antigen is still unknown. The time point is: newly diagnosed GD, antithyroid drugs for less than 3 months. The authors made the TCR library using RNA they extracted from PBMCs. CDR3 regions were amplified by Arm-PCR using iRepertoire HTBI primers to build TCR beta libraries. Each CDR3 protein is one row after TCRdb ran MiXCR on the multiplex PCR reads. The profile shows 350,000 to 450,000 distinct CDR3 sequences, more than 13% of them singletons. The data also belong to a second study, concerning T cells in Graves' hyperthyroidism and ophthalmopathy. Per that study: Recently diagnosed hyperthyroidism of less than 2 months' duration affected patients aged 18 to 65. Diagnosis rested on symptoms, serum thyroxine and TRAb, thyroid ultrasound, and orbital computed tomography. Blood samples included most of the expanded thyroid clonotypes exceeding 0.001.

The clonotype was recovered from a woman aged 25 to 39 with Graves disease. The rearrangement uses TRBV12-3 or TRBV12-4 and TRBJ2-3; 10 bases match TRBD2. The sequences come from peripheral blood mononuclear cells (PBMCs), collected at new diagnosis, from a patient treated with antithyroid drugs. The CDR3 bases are TGTGCCAGCGGGGGGGCTAGCGGGAGTGGCACAGATACGCAGTATTTT. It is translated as CASGGASGSGTDTQYF.